This entry lists 17 T cell receptor beta chains sequenced from one sample in a study of cytomegalovirus exposure and HLA in healthy donors. The PCR made use of 60 Vbeta and 13 Jbeta primers. Assay: immunoSEQ multiplex PCR; the TCRdb copy retains only in-frame clones and omits some. The repertoire holds 150,000 to 200,000 clones, with about four fifths as singletons. Sequenced material: PBMCs. These receptors came from a man aged 30-40 years in good health and CMV-seropositive.

V and J are TRBV29-1 and TRBJ2-6, with D uncertain. Trimming stripped 2 bases from V and 3 bases from J, with 2 bases between. The CDR3 runs 12 residues. Germline-derived CDR1 and CDR2 are SQVTM and ANQGSEA. The CDR3 DNA reads as TGCAGCGTTGAATATGGGGCCAACGTCCTGACTTTC. Translated, it gives CSVEYGANVLTF.

The chain uses TRBV5-1 and TRBJ1-5; 8 nucleotides match TRBD1. Germline CDR1 reads SGHRS; CDR2 reads YFSETQ. The CDR3 runs 14 residues. V trimming: 4 bases; J trimming: 5 bases; junction bases outside the gene matches: 5. CDR3 nucleotides: TGCGCCAGCAGCCCGGACAGGGTTGATCAGCCCCAGCATTTT. This codes for CASSPDRVDQPQHF.

This chain links TRBV10-2 with TRBJ1-2; D is uncertain. The CDR3 runs to 12 residues. Germline values: CDR1 WSHSY, CDR2 SAAADI. Trimming shortened V by 3 bases and J by 8 bases, and 10 bases separated the two germline ends. The CDR3 nucleotides read TGCGCCAGCAGTGAAAGGGAGGGAGGCTACACCTTC. It is translated as CASSEREGGYTF.

This sequence joins TRBV6-5 and TRBJ2-1; 8 bases are shared with TRBD2. The germline V gene encodes CDR1 MNHEY and CDR2 SVGAGI. The junction had 3 bases not matched to a gene; V was cut back by 8 bases and J by 6 bases. This CDR3 is built from 12 residues. CDR3 residues: CASGAGGNEQFF. For the CDR3, the DNA is TGTGCCAGCGGGGCGGGGGGCAATGAGCAGTTCTTC.

This clone rates as medium-sized (0.01 to 0.1%). The J gene is TRBJ1-3, the V gene TRBV4-1; TRBD1 aligns across 7 bases. CDR3 length: 16 residues. Trimming at V came to 2 bases and at J to 0 bases, leaving 4 bases not matched to a gene. Per germline, CDR1 MGHRA and CDR2 YSYEKL. In DNA form, the CDR3 reads TGCGCCAGCAGCCAATCGACAGGGCGCTCTGGAAACACCATATATTTT. Protein: CASSQSTGRSGNTIYF.

The chain uses TRBV2 and TRBJ2-2; D is ambiguous. The CDR3 is 15 residues long. The V gene lost 1 base and the J gene lost 6 bases, with 12 bases spanning the gap. Germline lookup yields CDR1 SNHLY and CDR2 FYNNEI. CDR3 loop: CASSEGSVAPGELFF. CDR3 DNA sequence: TGTGCCAGCAGTGAAGGGTCAGTCGCCCCCGGGGAGCTGTTTTTT.

The chain joins TRBV13 to TRBJ2-3; 8 bases fit TRBD1. Germline lookup yields CDR1 PRHDT and CDR2 FYEKMQ (reference sequence). V lost 5 bases and J lost 6; bases outside the gene matches: 19. The CDR3 sequence is 18 residues long. The CDR3 DNA is TGTGCCAGCAGCAAAATAGTTGGACCGGGACAGGTAACGGATACGCAGTATTTT. Protein sequence: CASSKIVGPGQVTDTQYF.

The chain employs TRBV28 and TRBJ1-3; TRBD1 is a possible D gene (6 bases). The CDR3 covers 14 residues. With 8 bases removed from V and 1 base from J, the gap between germline ends came to 12 bases. Germline lookup yields CDR1 MDHEN and CDR2 SYDVKM. The CDR3 here is CASRKQGSGNTIYF. In nucleotides, the CDR3 is TGTGCCAGCCGAAAACAGGGTTCTGGAAACACCATATATTTT.

The chain recombines TRBV10-2 with TRBJ2-1; perhaps TRBD1 as D (6 bases). Per the germline V gene, CDR1 is WSHSY and CDR2 is SAAADI. There are 15 residues in the CDR3. V was clipped by 7 bases and J by 0 bases, with 13 bases between them. The CDR3 spells CASIHPDSSYNEQFF. The CDR3 DNA reads as TGCGCCAGCATCCACCCGGACAGCTCCTACAATGAGCAGTTCTTC.

This clone was found a few times. The chain carries TRBV29-1 and TRBJ1-1; 7 positions match TRBD1. CDR3 length: 12 amino acids. Germline trimming cut 7 bases from V and 0 bases from J; bases unmatched to any gene: 2. Germline V gene lookup returns CDR1 SQVTM and CDR2 ANQGSEA. In DNA form, the CDR3 reads TGCAGCGGTGACAGGGTGAACACTGAAGCTTTCTTT. Protein: CSGDRVNTEAFF. Full variable domain (remainder filled in from reference TRBV29-1 and TRBJ1-1): SAVISQKPSRDICQRGTSLTIQCQVDSQVTMMFWYRQQPGQSLTLIATANQGSEATYESGFVIDKFPISRPNLTFSTLTVSNMSPEDSSIYLCSGDRVNTEAFFGQGTRLTVV.

The chain combines TRBV6-9 with TRBJ2-5; TRBD2 matches at 8 bases. The CDR3 runs 15 residues. Trimming removed 5 bases from V and 4 bases from J; junction bases left unmatched: 9. Looked up from germline, CDR1 is MNHGY and CDR2 is SVAAGI. The CDR3 is CASSEGGLGVETQYF. CDR3 DNA: TGTGCCAGCAGTGAAGGGGGACTAGGGGTAGAGACCCAGTACTTC.

The chain is built from TRBV28 and TRBJ1-3; TRBD1 might be the D (5 bases). This CDR3 is 19 amino acids long. CDR1 and CDR2 from the germline V gene are MDHEN and SYDVKM. V lost 5 bases and J lost 7, with 30 bases in between. The CDR3 DNA sequence: TGTGCCAGCAGTACTGGGGCCGGGTCCAGCCTCCGATTGGTGAACACCATATATTTT. This sequence encodes CASSTGAGSSLRLVNTIYF.

The chain couples TRBV11-3 to TRBJ2-2, with D possibly TRBD1 on 5 matching bases. Germline V lookup: CDR1 SGHNT, CDR2 YENEEA. The CDR3 length is 15 residues. Trimming took off 5 bases at V and 4 bases at J, with 14 bases between the two ends. CDR3 nucleotides: TGTGCCAGCAGCCGTGGCAGGGTGGCCACCGGGGAGCTGTTTTTT. Amino acid sequence: CASSRGRVATGELFF.

The chain employs TRBV29-1 and TRBJ2-3; the D gene is possibly TRBD2 (6 bases). The CDR3 runs 14 residues. Germline CDR1 reads SQVTM; CDR2 reads ANQGSEA. Trimming stripped 6 bases from V and 3 bases from J, with 16 bases between. The CDR3 region has the DNA TGCAGCGTGCGCCGGGGGATCGGGACAGATACGCAGTATTTT. Its protein is CSVRRGIGTDTQYF.

CDR3 sequence reads: CASRVDYEQYF. CDR3 DNA sequence: TGTGCCAGCAGGGTAGACTACGAGCAGTACTTC. The rearrangement joins TRBV6-5 to TRBJ2-7; D remains ambiguous. Trimming removed 6 bases from V and 3 bases from J, with 6 bases in between. CDR1 and CDR2 (germline): MNHEY, SVGAGI. The CDR3 sequence is 11 residues long.

The V and J genes are TRBV5-4 and TRBJ2-7; 7 bases map to TRBD2. The germline CDR1 and CDR2 sequences are SGHNT and YYREEE (reference sequence). Trimming took 4 bases from V and 3 from J; bases not matched to a gene: 10. The CDR3 spans 15 residues. The CDR3: CASSPGGGVGYEQYF. CDR3 sequence (DNA): TGTGCCAGCAGCCCCGGTGGGGGGGTGGGCTACGAGCAGTACTTC.

The rearrangement links TRBV10-1 to TRBJ2-7; D possibly corresponds to TRBD2 (6 bases). V lost 0 bases and J 7 bases, leaving 13 bases between the germline ends. The CDR3 is 14 residues long. Germline assignment: CDR1 WNHNN and CDR2 SYGVQD (reference sequence). The CDR3 nucleotides read TGCGCCAGCAGTGAGTCCTACGGGAGCCAGGAGCAGTACTTC. Protein sequence: CASSESYGSQEQYF.